This TCR beta chain was recorded in a study of read filtering for tumor transcriptome and immune sequencing. Regarding the study as a whole: The sorted CD138-negative fraction was a mixed bone marrow immune population, not purified T cells. IR-seq and RNA-seq agreed better without single-read clonotypes. In IR-seq, single-read clonotypes were 65% to 90% of clonotypes but around 3.2% of reads.

This clonotype was found many times. Its specificity is not known. Looked up from germline, CDR1 is DFQATT and CDR2 is SNEGSKA (reference sequence). V dropped 2 bases and J dropped 3; count of bases not matched to a gene: 8. This CDR3 spans 16 amino acids. This library used roughly 430 ng RNA and molecular barcoded adaptors spanning alpha/delta and beta/gamma chains. TCRdb reprocessed the reads via MiXCR and lists one record per CDR3 protein. The sample shows under 150,000 distinct CDR3 sequences, 13% of them seen only once. The source is a donor aged 40 or older with multiple myeloma. The J gene is TRBJ1-4, the V gene TRBV20-1, with 8 bases that match TRBD1. Sequenced sample: a population of CD138-negative cells sorted from bone marrow. The CDR3 DNA sequence: TGCAGTGCTAGAAGGGCAGGGGGCCGATCTAATGAAAAACTGTTTTTT. It codes for CSARRAGGRSNEKLFF.